This T cell receptor (beta chain) was observed in a study of blood T cell repertoires in COVID-19. The overall study: Acute and convalescent COVID-19 samples came from the United States, Italy and Spain. The analysed material was cDNA or gDNA that came from T cells, B-cell-depleted T cells, or PBMCs.

This clone was seen only once. The CDR3 extends over 22 amino acids. The ends lost 9 bases at V and 3 bases at J; junction bases unmatched: 34. Germline V gene data show CDR1 as MDHEN and CDR2 as SYDVKM. The protocol was immunoSEQ multiplex PCR, while the TCRdb copy is restricted to in-frame clones and leaves out a portion. The top ten hold approximately 5% of the sample, which has over 130,000 clones, about three quarters seen once. The sequenced material came from peripheral blood. This TCR derives from a woman of 80 years or more with active or convalescent COVID-19. This rearrangement joins TRBV28 to TRBJ1-1; TRBD1 matches at 7 bases. CDR3 in DNA: TGTGCCAGTACGGGAACCATGACCAACCGCGGTGGTCTAACAGGGGTTGACACTGAAGCTTTCTTT. It translates to CASTGTMTNRGGLTGVDTEAFF.